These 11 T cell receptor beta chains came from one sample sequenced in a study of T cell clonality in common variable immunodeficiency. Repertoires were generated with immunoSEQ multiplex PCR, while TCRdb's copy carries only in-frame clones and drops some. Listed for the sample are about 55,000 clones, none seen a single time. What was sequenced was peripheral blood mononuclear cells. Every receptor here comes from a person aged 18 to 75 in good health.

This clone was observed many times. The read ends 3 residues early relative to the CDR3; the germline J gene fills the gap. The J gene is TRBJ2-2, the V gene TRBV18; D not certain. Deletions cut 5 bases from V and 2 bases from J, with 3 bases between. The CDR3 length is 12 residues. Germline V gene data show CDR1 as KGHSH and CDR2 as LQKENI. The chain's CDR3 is CASSTNTGELFF. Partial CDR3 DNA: TGTGCCAGCTCAACTAACACCGGGGAG.

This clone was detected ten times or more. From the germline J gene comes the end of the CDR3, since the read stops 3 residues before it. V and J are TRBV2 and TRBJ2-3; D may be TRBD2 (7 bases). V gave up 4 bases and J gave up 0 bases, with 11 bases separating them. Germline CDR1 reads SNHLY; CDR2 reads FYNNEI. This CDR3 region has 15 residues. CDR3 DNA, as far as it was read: TGTGCCAGCAGTGTTGGGGGGGGCAGCACAGATACG. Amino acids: CASSVGGGSTDT. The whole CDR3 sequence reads CASSVGGGSTDTQYF. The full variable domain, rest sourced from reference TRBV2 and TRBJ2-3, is EPEVTQTPSHQVTQMGQEVILRCVPISNHLYFYWYRQILGQKVEFLVSFYNNEISEKSEIFDDQFSVERPDGSNFTLKIRSTKLEDSAMYFCASSVGGGSTDTQYFGPGTRLTVL.

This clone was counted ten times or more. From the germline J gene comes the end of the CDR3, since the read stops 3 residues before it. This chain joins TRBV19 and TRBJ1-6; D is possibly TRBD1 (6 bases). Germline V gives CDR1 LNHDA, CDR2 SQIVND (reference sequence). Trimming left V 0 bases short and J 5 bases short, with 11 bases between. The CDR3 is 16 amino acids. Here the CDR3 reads CASSIEGQLNNSPLHF. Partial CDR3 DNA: TGTGCCAGTAGTATAGAGGGACAACTCAATAATTCACCC.

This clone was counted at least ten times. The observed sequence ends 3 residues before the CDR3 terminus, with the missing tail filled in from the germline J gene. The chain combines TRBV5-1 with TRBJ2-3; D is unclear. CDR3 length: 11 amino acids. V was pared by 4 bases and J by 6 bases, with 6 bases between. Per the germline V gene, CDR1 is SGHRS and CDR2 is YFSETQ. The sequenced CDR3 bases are TGCGCCAGCAGCCGGTCGGATACG. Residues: CASSRSDT. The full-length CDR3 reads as CASSRSDTQYF.

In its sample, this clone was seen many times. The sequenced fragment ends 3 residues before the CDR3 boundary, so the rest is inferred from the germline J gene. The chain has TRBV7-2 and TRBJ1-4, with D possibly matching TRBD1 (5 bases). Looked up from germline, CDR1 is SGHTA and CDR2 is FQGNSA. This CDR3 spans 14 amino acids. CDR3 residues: CASSIDSVVGKLFF. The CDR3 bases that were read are TGTGCCAGCAGCATCGACAGTGTTGTTGGGAAA.

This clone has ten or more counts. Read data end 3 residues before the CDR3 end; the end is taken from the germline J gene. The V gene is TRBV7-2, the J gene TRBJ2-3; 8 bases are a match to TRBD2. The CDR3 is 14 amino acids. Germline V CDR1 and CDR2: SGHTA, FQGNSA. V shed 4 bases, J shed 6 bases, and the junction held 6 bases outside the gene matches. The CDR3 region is CASSSKRGWDTQYF. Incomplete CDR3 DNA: TGTGCCAGCAGCTCCAAGCGGGGGTGGGATACG. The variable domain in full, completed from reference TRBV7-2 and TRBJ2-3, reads GAGVSQSPSNKVTEKGKDVELRCDPISGHTALYWYRQSLGQGLEFLIYFQGNSAPDKSGLPSDRFSAERTGGSVSTLTIQRTQQEDSAVYLCASSSKRGWDTQYFGPGTRLTVL.

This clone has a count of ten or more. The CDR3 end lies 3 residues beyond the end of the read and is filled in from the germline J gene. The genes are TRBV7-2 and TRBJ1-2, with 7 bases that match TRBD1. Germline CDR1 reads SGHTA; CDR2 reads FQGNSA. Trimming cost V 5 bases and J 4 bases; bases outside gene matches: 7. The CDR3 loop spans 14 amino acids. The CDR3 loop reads CASSPTGVFYGYTF. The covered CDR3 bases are TGTGCCAGCAGCCCCACAGGGGTCTTCTATGGC.

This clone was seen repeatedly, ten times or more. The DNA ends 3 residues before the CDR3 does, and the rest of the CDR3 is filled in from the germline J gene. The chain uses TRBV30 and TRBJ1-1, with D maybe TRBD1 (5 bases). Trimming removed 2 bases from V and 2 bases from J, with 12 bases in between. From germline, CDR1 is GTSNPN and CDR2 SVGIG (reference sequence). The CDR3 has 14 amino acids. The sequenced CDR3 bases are TGTGCCTGGAGTCGCGGACACCTTAACACTGAA. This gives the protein CAWSRGHLNTE. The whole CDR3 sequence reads CAWSRGHLNTEAFF.

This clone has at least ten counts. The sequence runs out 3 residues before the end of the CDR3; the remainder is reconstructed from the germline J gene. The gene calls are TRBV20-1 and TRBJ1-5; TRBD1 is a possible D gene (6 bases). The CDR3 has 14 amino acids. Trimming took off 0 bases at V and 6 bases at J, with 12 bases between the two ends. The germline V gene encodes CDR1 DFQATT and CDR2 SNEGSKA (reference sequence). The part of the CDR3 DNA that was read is TGCAGTGCTAGAGATAACAGGGAAGGTCAGCCC. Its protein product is CSARDNREGQP. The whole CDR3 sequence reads CSARDNREGQPQHF.

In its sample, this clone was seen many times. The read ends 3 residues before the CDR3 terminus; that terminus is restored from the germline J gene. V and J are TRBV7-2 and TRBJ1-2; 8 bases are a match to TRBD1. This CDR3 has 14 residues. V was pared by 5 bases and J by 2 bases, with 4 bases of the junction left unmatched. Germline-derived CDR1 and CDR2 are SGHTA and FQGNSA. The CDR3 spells CASSPTGANYGYTF. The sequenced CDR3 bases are TGTGCCAGCAGCCCGACAGGGGCCAACTATGGC.

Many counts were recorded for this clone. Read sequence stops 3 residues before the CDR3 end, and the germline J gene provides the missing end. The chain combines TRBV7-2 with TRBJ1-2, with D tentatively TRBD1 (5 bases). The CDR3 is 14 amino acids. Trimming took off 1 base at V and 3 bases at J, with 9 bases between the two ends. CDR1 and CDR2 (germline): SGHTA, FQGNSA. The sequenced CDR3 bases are TGTGCCAGCAGCTTAGGACAGATCGACTATGGC. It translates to CASSLGQIDYG. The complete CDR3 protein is CASSLGQIDYGYTF.